A selection of T cell receptor beta chains follows, all from one sample in a study of blood T cell repertoires in COVID-19. The protocol was immunoSEQ multiplex PCR, while the TCRdb copy is restricted to in-frame clones and leaves out a portion. The table includes under 45,000 clones, around 90% detected once. The sample comprised peripheral blood. The receptors derive from a woman older than 75 in a cohort sampled during active or convalescent COVID-19. The CDR3 runs from the conserved cysteine through the conserved F or W. Each record gives: D gene, V gene, J gene, clone size, CDR3 DNA, CDR3 protein. The D gene is left open where the match is weak. Clone size is not always given. Where it is, it says once, few, many or a class for expanded clones.

>-|TRBV4-3|TRBJ1-2|-
TGCGCCAGCAGCCAATCTTTTGAAACCGGGGTTAGGAGTGGCTACACCTTC
CASSQSFETGVRSGYTF
>-|TRBV5-1|TRBJ1-2|-
TGCGCCAGCAGATTGACAGATTCCTATGGCTACACCTTC
CASRLTDSYGYTF
>-|TRBV9|TRBJ2-1|few
TGTGCCAGCAGCGTAGAGGACTACTATGAGCAGTTCTTC
CASSVEDYYEQFF
>TRBD1|TRBV11-3|TRBJ2-1|-
TGTGCCAGCAGCGCACCGGACAGGCGACGTTTGGCTGAGCAGTTCTTC
CASSAPDRRRLAEQFF
>-|TRBV7-9|TRBJ1-6|few
TGTGCCAGCAGCTTAGCGCCCGCAGATAATTCACCCCTCCACTTT
CASSLAPADNSPLHF
>-|TRBV19|TRBJ2-3|once
TGTGCCAGTAGCACGACTCTTACCTCAGATACGCAGTATTTT
CASSTTLTSDTQYF
>-|TRBV9|TRBJ2-2|once
TGTGCCAGCAGCGCCGGGACTTTGAACACCGGGGAGCTGTTTTTT
CASSAGTLNTGELFF
>TRBD1|TRBV10-3|TRBJ2-7|-
TGTGCCATCAGTGAGTCAAGGGGGCCCACCTACGAGCAGTACTTC
CAISESRGPTYEQYF
>TRBD1|TRBV2|TRBJ1-1|-
TGTGCCAGCAGTGAAACAGGGGGCTTGGAAACTGAAGCTTTCTTT
CASSETGGLETEAFF
>-|TRBV27|TRBJ2-2|-
TGTGCCAGCAGTTTACGGATAGCAGGGGTTAAGACCGGGGAGCTGTTTTTT
CASSLRIAGVKTGELFF
>TRBD2|TRBV19|TRBJ2-1|-
TGTGCCAGTAGGTTACCCGGGACTAGCGGGAGTGGTGAGCAGTTCTTC
CASRLPGTSGSGEQFF
>-|TRBV4-3|TRBJ1-6|-
TGCGCCAGCAGCCAAGATGTTACAGATAATTCACCCCTCCACTTT
CASSQDVTDNSPLHF
>-|TRBV28|TRBJ2-2|-
TGTGCCAGCAGTTTTATCGACGCAGCAGGGGCCGGGGAGCTGTTTTTT
CASSFIDAAGAGELFF
>-|TRBV7-9|TRBJ1-1|-
TGTGCCAGCAGCTTAATCGCGGGTGAAGCTTTCTTT
CASSLIAGEAFF
>TRBD1|TRBV11-2|TRBJ2-5|-
TGTGCCAGCAGCGCCGGGACAGGGGGGACCCAGTACTTC
CASSAGTGGTQYF
>TRBD2|TRBV3-1/TRBV3-2|TRBJ2-1|-
TGTGCCAGCAGCTATACGGGTGCTAGCGGGAGGTTCGGGCAGTTCTTC
CASSYTGASGRFGQFF
>-|TRBV5-5|TRBJ1-2|-
TGTGCCAGCAGCTTGCGGCAGGAGGGGGGCTACACCTTC
CASSLRQEGGYTF
>-|TRBV5-5|TRBJ2-5|-
TGTGCCAGCACCGGACTTCAGGGGAGCCGGGAGACCCAGTACTTC
CASTGLQGSRETQYF
>TRBD2|TRBV5-6|TRBJ2-3|-
TGTGCCAGCAGGAAGACTAGCCTCACAGATACGCAGTATTTT
CASRKTSLTDTQYF
>-|TRBV6-2/TRBV6-3|TRBJ1-5|-
TGTGCCAGCAGTTACTACAGGGAGAGCTTCAATCAGCCCCAGCATTTT
CASSYYRESFNQPQHF
>-|TRBV11-3|TRBJ1-6|-
TGTGCCAGCAGGGGGGGGAATTCACCCCTCCACTTT
CASRGGNSPLHF
>TRBD1|TRBV10-1|TRBJ1-1|-
TGCGCCAGCAGCCCCGGACAGGGAACTGAAGCTTTCTTT
CASSPGQGTEAFF
>-|TRBV13|TRBJ2-3|-
TGTGCCAGCAGCTTAACGGGGAGCACAGATACGCAGTATTTT
CASSLTGSTDTQYF
>-|TRBV4-1|TRBJ1-1|-
TGCGCCAGCAGCCAAGGGGCCTTGAACACTGAAGCTTTCTTT
CASSQGALNTEAFF
>-|TRBV29-1|TRBJ2-7|-
TGCAGCGTTGAGGAATGGCAAGGGGCGGGATACGAGCAGTACTTC
CSVEEWQGAGYEQYF
>-|TRBV11-3|TRBJ1-2|-
TGTGCCAGCAGCTTAGATCGGTTCGGGGGAGCTAACTATGGCTACACCTTC
CASSLDRFGGANYGYTF
>-|TRBV24-1|TRBJ1-2|-
TGTGCCACCAGTGAATCAGGGGCCAGTTGGGGCTACACCTTC
CATSESGASWGYTF
>TRBD2|TRBV7-2|TRBJ2-2|-
TGTGCCAGCAGCTTAGCGATCATTAGCGGGAGATCCGGGGAGCTGTTTTTT
CASSLAIISGRSGELFF
>-|TRBV5-6|TRBJ1-2|-
TGTGCCAGCAGCTTGGACCAGGGGCACTATGGCTACACCTTC
CASSLDQGHYGYTF
>-|TRBV5-1|TRBJ2-2|few
TGCGCCAGCAGCGTGGGACGCAGAGGCACCGGGGAGCTGTTTTTT
CASSVGRRGTGELFF
>-|TRBV7-3|TRBJ2-1|-
TGTGCCAGCAGCTCTTACTGGAGCTCCTACAATGAGCAGTTCTTC
CASSSYWSSYNEQFF
>-|TRBV4-1|TRBJ2-3|-
TGCGCCAGCAGCCCGGGGGTTGCGACAGATACGCAGTATTTT
CASSPGVATDTQYF
>-|TRBV11-1|TRBJ1-4|-
TGTGCCAGCAGCATACAGGGAAGCTCCGGAAAACTGTTTTTT
CASSIQGSSGKLFF
>TRBD2|TRBV29-1|TRBJ2-1|once
TGCAGCGCCGAAAAGGGGAGCGGGAGGAATGAGCAGTTCTTC
CSAEKGSGRNEQFF
>-|TRBV5-4|TRBJ1-1|-
TGTGCCAGCAGCCCTCGGCGGGCTTTTAACACTGAAGCTTTCTTT
CASSPRRAFNTEAFF
>-|TRBV15|TRBJ1-6|-
TGTGCCACCAGCGGCAGCTCCTATAATTCACCCCTCCACTTT
CATSGSSYNSPLHF
>-|TRBV2|TRBJ2-1|once
TGTGCCAGCGCGTTCCAATACAATGAGCAGTTCTTC
CASAFQYNEQFF
>TRBD1|TRBV11-2|TRBJ1-4|-
TGTGCCAGCAGGAACAGGGGAATTAATGAAAAACTGTTTTTT
CASRNRGINEKLFF
>-|TRBV6-5|TRBJ1-2|-
TGTGCCAGCAGGGCAGGGGACTATGGCTACACCTTC
CASRAGDYGYTF
>TRBD2|TRBV9|TRBJ2-3|-
TGTGCCAGCAGCCTGAGGGACGGGGGGACAGATACGCAGTATTTT
CASSLRDGGTDTQYF
>-|TRBV28|TRBJ2-1|-
TGTGCCAGCATTCCAGTCTACCTAGCCCCCAATGAGCAGTTCTTC
CASIPVYLAPNEQFF
>TRBD2|TRBV5-4|TRBJ2-3|-
TGTGCCAGCAGCCCCTGGATTAGCGGGGACACAGATACGCAGTATTTT
CASSPWISGDTDTQYF
>TRBD1|TRBV19|TRBJ2-5|-
TGTGCCAGTAGCCCAGGACAGGCTATACAAGAGACCCAGTACTTC
CASSPGQAIQETQYF
>-|TRBV5-1|TRBJ1-6|-
TGCGCCAGCAGCCTGGGACAAAGTCGGTCACCCCTCCACTTT
CASSLGQSRSPLHF
>TRBD2|TRBV9|TRBJ2-3|-
TGTGCCAGCAGCGTAGTAGCCGGACTAGCAACAGATACGCAGTATTTT
CASSVVAGLATDTQYF
>-|TRBV11-2|TRBJ1-1|-
TGTGCCAGCAGCGACCGGGTGGGGCAGGGCCCTGAAGCTTTCTTT
CASSDRVGQGPEAFF
>TRBD1|TRBV6-5|TRBJ1-4|-
TGTGCCAGCAAGGGACAGCCTAATGAAAAACTGTTTTTT
CASKGQPNEKLFF
>TRBD1|TRBV27|TRBJ1-5|-
TGTGCCAGCAAGACAGGGGGTAAGCCCCAGCATTTT
CASKTGGKPQHF
>TRBD1|TRBV27|TRBJ2-7|-
TGTGCCAGCAGTCGAAAGGGACAGGGAGCCTACGAGCAGTACTTC
CASSRKGQGAYEQYF
>TRBD1|TRBV7-8|TRBJ1-6|once
TGTGCCAGCAGCCAGGACAGGGGATGGGGCCTGGGGGACTCACCCCTCCACTTT
CASSQDRGWGLGDSPLHF
>TRBD1|TRBV19|TRBJ2-3|-
TGTGCCAGTAGTCAAGACAGGGCGAGCACAGATACGCAGTATTTT
CASSQDRASTDTQYF
>-|TRBV18|TRBJ1-1|-
TGTGCCGCCGGGGGGGCAGGGCCGAACACTGAAGCTTTCTTT
CAAGGAGPNTEAFF
>TRBD2|TRBV24-1|TRBJ2-1|-
TGTGCCACCGCCGGGACTAGCGGGAGAGAGCAGTTCTTC
CATAGTSGREQFF
>-|TRBV10-3|TRBJ2-3|-
TGTGCCATCAACGCTGGAGGAGGCGGGAAAACAGATACGCAGTATTTT
CAINAGGGGKTDTQYF
>TRBD1|TRBV6-4|TRBJ2-5|-
TGTGCCAGCATTGGACAGGGGAGAAAGGAGACCCAGTACTTC
CASIGQGRKETQYF
>-|TRBV4-3|TRBJ2-1|-
TGCGCCAGCAGCCAAGAAGCGTCCAATGAGCAGTTCTTC
CASSQEASNEQFF
>TRBD2|TRBV30|TRBJ2-3|-
TGTGCCTGGAAATTAGCGGGGGGGCCAGATACGCAGTATTTT
CAWKLAGGPDTQYF